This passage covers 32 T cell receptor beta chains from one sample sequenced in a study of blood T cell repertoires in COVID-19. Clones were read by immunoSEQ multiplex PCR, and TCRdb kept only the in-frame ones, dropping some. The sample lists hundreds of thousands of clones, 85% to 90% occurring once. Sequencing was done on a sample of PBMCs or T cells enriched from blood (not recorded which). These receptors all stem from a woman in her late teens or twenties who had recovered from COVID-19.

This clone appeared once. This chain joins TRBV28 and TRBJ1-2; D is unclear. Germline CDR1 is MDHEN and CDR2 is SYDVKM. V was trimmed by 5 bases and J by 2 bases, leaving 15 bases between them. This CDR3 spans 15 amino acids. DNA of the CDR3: TGTGCCAGCAGTGTGGACTCTCTCCTAAACTATGGCTACACCTTC. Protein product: CASSVDSLLNYGYTF.

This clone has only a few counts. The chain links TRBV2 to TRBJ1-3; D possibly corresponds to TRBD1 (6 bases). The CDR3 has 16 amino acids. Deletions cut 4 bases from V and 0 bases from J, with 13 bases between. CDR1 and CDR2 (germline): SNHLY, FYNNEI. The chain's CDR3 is CASSGELGGSGNTIYF. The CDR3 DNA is TGTGCCAGCAGTGGAGAGTTAGGGGGCTCTGGAAACACCATATATTTT.

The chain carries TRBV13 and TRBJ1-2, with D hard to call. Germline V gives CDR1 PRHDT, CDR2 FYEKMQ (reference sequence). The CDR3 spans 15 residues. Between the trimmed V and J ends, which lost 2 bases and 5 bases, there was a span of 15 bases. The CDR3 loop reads CASSLLEHLSYGYTF. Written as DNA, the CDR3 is TGTGCCAGCAGCTTACTCGAACATTTAAGTTATGGCTACACCTTC. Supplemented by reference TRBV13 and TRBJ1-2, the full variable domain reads AAGVIQSPRHLIKEKRETATLKCYPIPRHDTVYWYQQGPGQDPQFLISFYEKMQSDKGSIPDRFSAQQFSDYHSELNMSSLELGDSALYFCASSLLEHLSYGYTFGSGTRLTVV.

The CDR3 DNA reads as TGTGCCAGCAGCCAAGTGAGGCGGGGGCGAAGCAATGAGCAGTTCTTC. Amino acids: CASSQVRRGRSNEQFF. The chain links TRBV4-2 to TRBJ2-1; D is possibly TRBD2 (7 bases). V lost 1 base and J 6 bases, leaving 16 bases between the germline ends. In germline, CDR1 is LGHNA, CDR2 YNFKEQ. CDR3 size: 16 residues.

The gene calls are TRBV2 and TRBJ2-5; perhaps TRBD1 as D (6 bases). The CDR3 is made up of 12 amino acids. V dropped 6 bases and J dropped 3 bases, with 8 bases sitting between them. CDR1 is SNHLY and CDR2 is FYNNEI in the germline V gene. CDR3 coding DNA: TGTGCCAGCAGAGCAGGGGAAGAGACCCAGTACTTC. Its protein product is CASRAGEETQYF. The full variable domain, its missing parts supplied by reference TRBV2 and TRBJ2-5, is EPEVTQTPSHQVTQMGQEVILRCVPISNHLYFYWYRQILGQKVEFLVSFYNNEISEKSEIFDDQFSVERPDGSNFTLKIRSTKLEDSAMYFCASRAGEETQYFGPGTRLLVL.

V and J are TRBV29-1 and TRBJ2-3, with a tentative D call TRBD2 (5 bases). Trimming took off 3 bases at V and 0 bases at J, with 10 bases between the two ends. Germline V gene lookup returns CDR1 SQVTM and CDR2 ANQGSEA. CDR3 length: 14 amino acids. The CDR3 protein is CSVDTGTSTDTQYF. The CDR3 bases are TGCAGCGTTGACACGGGAACTAGCACAGATACGCAGTATTTT.

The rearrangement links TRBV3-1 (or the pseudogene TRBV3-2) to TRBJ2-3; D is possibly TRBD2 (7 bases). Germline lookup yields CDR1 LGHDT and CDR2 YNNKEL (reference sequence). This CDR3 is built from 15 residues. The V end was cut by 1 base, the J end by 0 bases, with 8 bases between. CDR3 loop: CASSQAGGSTDTQYF. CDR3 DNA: TGTGCCAGCAGCCAAGCGGGGGGCAGCACAGATACGCAGTATTTT.

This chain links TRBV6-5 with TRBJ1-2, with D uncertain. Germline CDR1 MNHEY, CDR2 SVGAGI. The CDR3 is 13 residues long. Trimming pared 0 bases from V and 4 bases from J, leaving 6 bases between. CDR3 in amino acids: CASSYSQVYGYTF. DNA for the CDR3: TGTGCCAGCAGTTACTCACAAGTCTATGGCTACACCTTC.

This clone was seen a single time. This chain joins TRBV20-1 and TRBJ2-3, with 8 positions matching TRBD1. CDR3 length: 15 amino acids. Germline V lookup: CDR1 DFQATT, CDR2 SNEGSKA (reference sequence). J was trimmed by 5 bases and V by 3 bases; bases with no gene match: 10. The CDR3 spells CSASPGSGGIDTQYF. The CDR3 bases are TGCAGTGCTAGTCCTGGCTCAGGGGGCATAGATACGCAGTATTTT.

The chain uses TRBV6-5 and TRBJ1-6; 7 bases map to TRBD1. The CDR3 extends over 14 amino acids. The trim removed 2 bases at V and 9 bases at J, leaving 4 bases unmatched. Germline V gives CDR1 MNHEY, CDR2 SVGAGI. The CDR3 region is CASSYAGGGSPLHF. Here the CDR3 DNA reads TGTGCCAGCAGTTACGCAGGGGGAGGTTCACCCCTCCACTTT.

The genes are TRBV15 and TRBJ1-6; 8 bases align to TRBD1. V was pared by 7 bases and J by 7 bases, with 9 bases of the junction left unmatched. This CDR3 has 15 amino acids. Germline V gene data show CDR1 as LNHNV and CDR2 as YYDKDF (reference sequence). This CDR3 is CATTPGQGLNSPLHF. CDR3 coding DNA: TGTGCCACCACCCCCGGACAGGGTCTCAATTCACCCCTCCACTTT.

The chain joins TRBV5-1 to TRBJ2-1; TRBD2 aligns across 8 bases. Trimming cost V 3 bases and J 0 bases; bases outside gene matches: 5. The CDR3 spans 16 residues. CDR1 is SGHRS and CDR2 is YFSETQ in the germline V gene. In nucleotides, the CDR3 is TGCGCCAGCAGCTCCGGAAGCGGGGGCTCCTACAATGAGCAGTTCTTC. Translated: CASSSGSGGSYNEQFF.

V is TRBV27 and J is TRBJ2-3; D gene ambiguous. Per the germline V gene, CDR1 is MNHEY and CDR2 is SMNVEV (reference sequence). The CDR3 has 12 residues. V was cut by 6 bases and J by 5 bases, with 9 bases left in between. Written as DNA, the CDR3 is TGTGCCAGCAGATCAGTTGGAGATACGCAGTATTTT. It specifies CASRSVGDTQYF.

The DNA of the CDR3 is TGCGCCAGCAGCGATGGACAGGGGTACGAGCAGTACTTC. It is translated as CASSDGQGYEQYF. The V and J genes are TRBV5-1 and TRBJ2-7; 9 bases align to TRBD1. Germline values: CDR1 SGHRS, CDR2 YFSETQ. The CDR3 sequence is 13 residues long. The junction had 3 bases not matched to a gene; V was cut back by 4 bases and J by 4 bases.

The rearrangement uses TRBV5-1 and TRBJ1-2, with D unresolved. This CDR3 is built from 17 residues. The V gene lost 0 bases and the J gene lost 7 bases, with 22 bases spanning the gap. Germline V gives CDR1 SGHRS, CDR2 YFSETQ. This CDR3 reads CASSLALGGREDGGYTF. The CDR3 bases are TGCGCCAGCAGCTTGGCTCTGGGTGGAAGAGAGGATGGTGGCTACACCTTC.

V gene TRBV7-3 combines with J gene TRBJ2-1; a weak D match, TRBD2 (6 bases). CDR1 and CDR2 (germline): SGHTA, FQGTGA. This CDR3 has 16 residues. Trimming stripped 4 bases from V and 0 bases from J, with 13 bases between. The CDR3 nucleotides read TGTGCCAGCAGCTGGACGGGACTCAGCTCCTACAATGAGCAGTTCTTC. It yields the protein CASSWTGLSSYNEQFF.

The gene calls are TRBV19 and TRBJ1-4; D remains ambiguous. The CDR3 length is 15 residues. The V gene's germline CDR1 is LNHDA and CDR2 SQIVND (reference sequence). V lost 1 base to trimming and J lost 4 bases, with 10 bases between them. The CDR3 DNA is TGTGCCAGTAGTATAGGAGGTACTCATAATGAAAAACTGTTTTTT. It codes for CASSIGGTHNEKLFF. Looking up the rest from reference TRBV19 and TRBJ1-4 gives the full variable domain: DGGITQSPKYLFRKEGQNVTLSCEQNLNHDAMYWYRQDPGQGLRLIYYSQIVNDFQKGDIAEGYSVSREKKESFPLTVTSAQKNPTAFYLCASSIGGTHNEKLFFGSGTQLSVL.

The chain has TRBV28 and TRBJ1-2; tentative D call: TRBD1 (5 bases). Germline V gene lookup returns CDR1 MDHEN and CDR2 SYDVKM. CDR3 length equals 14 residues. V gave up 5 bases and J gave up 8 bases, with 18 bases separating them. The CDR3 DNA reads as TGTGCCAGCAGTCTCCGGTTGCTCGGGGGGGGCTACACCTTC. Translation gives CASSLRLLGGGYTF.

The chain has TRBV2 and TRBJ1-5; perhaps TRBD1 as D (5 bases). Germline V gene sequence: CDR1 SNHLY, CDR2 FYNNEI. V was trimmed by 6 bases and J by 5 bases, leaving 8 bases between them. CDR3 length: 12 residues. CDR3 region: CASRGGDQPQHF. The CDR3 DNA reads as TGTGCCAGCAGGGGAGGGGATCAGCCCCAGCATTTT. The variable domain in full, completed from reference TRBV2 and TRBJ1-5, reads EPEVTQTPSHQVTQMGQEVILRCVPISNHLYFYWYRQILGQKVEFLVSFYNNEISEKSEIFDDQFSVERPDGSNFTLKIRSTKLEDSAMYFCASRGGDQPQHFGDGTRLSIL.

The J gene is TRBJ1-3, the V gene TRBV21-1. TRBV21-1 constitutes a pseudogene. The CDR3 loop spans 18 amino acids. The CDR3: CASSTKTRRPGGGNTIYF. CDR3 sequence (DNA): TGTGCCAGCAGCACAAAAACAAGACGGCCTGGAGGTGGAAACACCATATATTTT.

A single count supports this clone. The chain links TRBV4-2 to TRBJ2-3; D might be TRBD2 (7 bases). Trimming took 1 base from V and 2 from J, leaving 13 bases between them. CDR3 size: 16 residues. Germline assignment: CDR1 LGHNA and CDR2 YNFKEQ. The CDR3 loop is CASSQGGGRFTDTQYF. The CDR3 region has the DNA TGTGCCAGCAGCCAAGGGGGGGGCCGGTTCACAGATACGCAGTATTTT.

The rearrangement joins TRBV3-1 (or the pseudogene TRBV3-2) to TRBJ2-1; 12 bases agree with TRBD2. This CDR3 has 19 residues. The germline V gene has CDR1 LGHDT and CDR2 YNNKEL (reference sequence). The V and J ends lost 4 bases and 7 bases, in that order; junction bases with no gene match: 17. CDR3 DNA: TGTGCCAGCAGCCCTGAAATGGCTCTAGCGGGGGGGCGTGGGAATGAGCAGTTCTTC. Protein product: CASSPEMALAGGRGNEQFF.

The CDR3 DNA is TGTGCCAGCTCAGACGGGACAGGGAGAGTGGCTTTCTTT. As protein: CASSDGTGRVAFF. This chain joins TRBV18 and TRBJ1-1; 9 nucleotides agree with TRBD1. J was trimmed by 11 bases and V by 5 bases; bases with no gene match: 9. The CDR3 has 13 residues. CDR1 and CDR2 (germline): KGHSH, LQKENI. Based on the CDR3 plus reference TRBV18 and TRBJ1-1, the full variable domain is NAGVMQNPRHLVRRRGQEARLRCSPMKGHSHVYWYRQLPEEGLKFMVYLQKENIIDESGMPKERFSAEFPKEGPSILRIQQVVRGDSAAYFCASSDGTGRVAFFGQGTRLTVV.

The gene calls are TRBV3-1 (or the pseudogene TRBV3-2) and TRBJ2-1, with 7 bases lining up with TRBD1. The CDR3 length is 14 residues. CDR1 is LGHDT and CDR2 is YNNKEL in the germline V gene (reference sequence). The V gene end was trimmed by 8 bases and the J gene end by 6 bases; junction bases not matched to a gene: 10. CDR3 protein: CASGALGQTNEQFF. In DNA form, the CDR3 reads TGTGCCAGCGGAGCCCTGGGACAGACCAATGAGCAGTTCTTC.

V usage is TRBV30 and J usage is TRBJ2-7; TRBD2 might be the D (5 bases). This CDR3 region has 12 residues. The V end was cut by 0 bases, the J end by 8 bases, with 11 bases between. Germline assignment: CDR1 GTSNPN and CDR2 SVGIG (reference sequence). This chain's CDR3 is CAWSVLEAKQYF. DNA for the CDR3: TGTGCCTGGAGTGTACTAGAGGCCAAGCAGTACTTC.

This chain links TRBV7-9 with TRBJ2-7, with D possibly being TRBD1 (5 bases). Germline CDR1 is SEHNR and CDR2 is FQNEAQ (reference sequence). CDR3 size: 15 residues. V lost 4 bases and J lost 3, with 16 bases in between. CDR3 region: CASSSNWTIFYEQYF. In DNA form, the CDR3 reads TGTGCCAGCAGCTCCAACTGGACAATTTTCTACGAGCAGTACTTC.

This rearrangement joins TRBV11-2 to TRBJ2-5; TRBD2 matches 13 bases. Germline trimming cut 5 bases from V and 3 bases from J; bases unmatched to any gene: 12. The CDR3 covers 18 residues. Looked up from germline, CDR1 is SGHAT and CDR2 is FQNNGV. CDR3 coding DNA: TGTGCCAGCAGCCCCCCTCCGGGACTAGCGGGGTCCAAAGAGACCCAGTACTTC. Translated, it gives CASSPPPGLAGSKETQYF.

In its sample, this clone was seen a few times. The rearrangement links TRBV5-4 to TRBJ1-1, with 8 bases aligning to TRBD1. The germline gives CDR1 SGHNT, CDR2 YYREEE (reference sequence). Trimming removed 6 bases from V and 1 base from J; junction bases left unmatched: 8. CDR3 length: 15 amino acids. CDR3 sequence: CASKDRERTNTEAFF. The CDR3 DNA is TGTGCCAGCAAGGACAGGGAAAGGACGAACACTGAAGCTTTCTTT.

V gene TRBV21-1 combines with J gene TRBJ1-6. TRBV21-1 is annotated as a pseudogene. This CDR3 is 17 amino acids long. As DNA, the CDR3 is TGTGCCAGCAGCAAAAAGGGCGCGTGTGGAGGGAATTCACCCCTCCACTTT. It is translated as CASSKKGACGGNSPLHF.

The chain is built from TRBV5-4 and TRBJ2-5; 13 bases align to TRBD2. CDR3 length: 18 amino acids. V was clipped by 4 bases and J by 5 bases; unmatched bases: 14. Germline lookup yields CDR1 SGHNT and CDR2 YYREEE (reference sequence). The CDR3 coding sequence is TGTGCCAGCAGCCCCGGACTAGCGGGGGCCTCTCGGCCGGAGACCCAGTACTTC. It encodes CASSPGLAGASRPETQYF.

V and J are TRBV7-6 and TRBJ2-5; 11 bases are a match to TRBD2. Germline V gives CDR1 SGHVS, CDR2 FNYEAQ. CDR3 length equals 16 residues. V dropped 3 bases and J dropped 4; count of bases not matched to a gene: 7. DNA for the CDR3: TGTGCCAGCAGCTTTGGTAGCGGGGGGGCGGGAGAGACCCAGTACTTC. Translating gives CASSFGSGGAGETQYF.

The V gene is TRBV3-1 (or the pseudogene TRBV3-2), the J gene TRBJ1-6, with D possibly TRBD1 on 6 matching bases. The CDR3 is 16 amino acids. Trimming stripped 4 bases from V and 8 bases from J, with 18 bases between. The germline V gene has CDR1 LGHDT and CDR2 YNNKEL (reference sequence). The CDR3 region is CASSLLRGRADSPLHF. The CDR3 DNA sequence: TGTGCCAGCAGCCTACTCAGGGGTCGGGCGGATTCACCCCTCCACTTT.